The 25 T cell receptor beta chains below were found in one sample sequenced in a study of somatic mutations in cytotoxic T cells in rheumatoid arthritis (dated by TCRdb to about 2017). The receptor library was made with the immunoSEQ multiplex PCR assay. TCRdb took this table from immuneACCESS and kept in-frame rearrangements with V and J called. Such tables lack part of the clones; where checked against another copy, unresolved V genes explain under half of the gap, and the rest is unexplained. The sample records more than 8,000 clones, about nine tenths of which are singletons. The ten largest account for 0.9% to 1.2% of the sample. Sequenced material: CD4+ T cells sorted from blood. These receptors came from a woman younger than 30 with rheumatoid arthritis.

This chain connects TRBV11-2 to TRBJ2-1; TRBD2 agrees at 8 bases. There are 15 residues in the CDR3. V trimming: 4 bases; J trimming: 0 bases; junction bases outside the gene matches: 2. CDR1 and CDR2 (germline): SGHAT, FQNNGV. This CDR3 reads CASSSGGSSYNEQFF. CDR3 bases: TGTGCCAGCAGCTCGGGGGGGAGCTCCTACAATGAGCAGTTCTTC.

This clone has a handful of counts. V and J are TRBV19 and TRBJ1-1; D is perhaps TRBD1 (5 bases). Germline CDR1 and CDR2: LNHDA and SQIVND (reference sequence). Trimming removed 5 bases from V and 6 bases from J, with 22 bases in between. The CDR3 contains 16 residues. The CDR3 sequence is CASSPGEGRGRSEAFF. The CDR3 bases are TGTGCCAGTAGTCCGGGGGAGGGACGAGGACGTTCTGAAGCTTTCTTT.

The chain recombines TRBV7-9 with TRBJ2-2, with D perhaps matching TRBD2 (5 bases). V gave up 3 bases and J gave up 2 bases, with 10 bases separating them. The germline gives CDR1 SEHNR, CDR2 FQNEAQ (reference sequence). CDR3 length: 15 amino acids. The CDR3 DNA sequence: TGTGCCAGCAGCTTCTCGGGGTTTAACACCGGGGAGCTGTTTTTT. Encoded protein: CASSFSGFNTGELFF.

This chain uses TRBV6-1 with TRBJ1-1; 10 bases are a match to TRBD1. The CDR3 is 13 residues long. J lost 5 bases, V lost 6 bases, and 3 bases had no gene match. The germline V gene encodes CDR1 MNHNS and CDR2 SASEGT. CDR3 protein: CASSLDRGTEAFF. CDR3 sequence (DNA): TGTGCCAGCAGCCTGGACAGGGGGACTGAAGCTTTCTTT.

This chain links TRBV4-2 with TRBJ2-3, with TRBD1 matching over 9 bases. Germline V gene lookup returns CDR1 LGHNA and CDR2 YNFKEQ. CDR3 length equals 16 residues. Trimming removed 0 bases from V and 5 bases from J; junction bases left unmatched: 6. CDR3 sequence (DNA): TGTGCCAGCAGCCAAGACGGACAGGGGAGGGGAGATACGCAGTATTTT. This translates into CASSQDGQGRGDTQYF.

The chain uses TRBV5-8 and TRBJ2-1; D unclear. Deletions cut 1 base from V and 3 bases from J, with 14 bases between. CDR3 length: 16 residues. In germline, CDR1 is SGHTS, CDR2 YDEGEE. This CDR3 is CASSLTVHSGYNEQFF. CDR3 DNA sequence: TGTGCCAGCAGCTTGACCGTTCATTCCGGCTACAATGAGCAGTTCTTC.

V gene TRBV7-2 combines with J gene TRBJ2-2; D unclear. Germline-derived CDR1 and CDR2 are SGHTA and FQGNSA. CDR3 size: 13 residues. V was cut by 3 bases and J by 3 bases, with 5 bases left in between. The CDR3 sequence is CASSFGYTGELFF. CDR3 sequence (DNA): TGTGCCAGCAGCTTCGGGTACACCGGGGAGCTGTTTTTT.

The chain carries TRBV9 and TRBJ2-3, with TRBD2 matching 7 bases. Germline-derived CDR1 and CDR2 are SGDLS and YYNGEE. The CDR3 spans 16 residues. Unmatched junction bases numbered 7, after V lost 0 bases and J lost 3 bases. CDR3 nucleotides: TGTGCCAGCAGCGTAGGGTACAGCGGGGAGACAGATACGCAGTATTTT. It is translated as CASSVGYSGETDTQYF.

V gene TRBV5-4 combines with J gene TRBJ2-7; 8 nucleotides match TRBD1. Germline CDR1 and CDR2: SGHNT and YYREEE (reference sequence). The length of the CDR3 is 15 residues. Germline trimming cut 4 bases from V and 2 bases from J; bases unmatched to any gene: 8. The CDR3 DNA sequence: TGTGCCAGCAGCCGGACACAGGGGGTTACCTACGAGCAGTACTTC. It specifies CASSRTQGVTYEQYF.

The chain has TRBV28 and TRBJ2-3; 11 bases map to TRBD2. Germline CDR1 MDHEN, CDR2 SYDVKM. J gave up 1 base and V 4 bases, and 1 base lay outside the gene matches. The CDR3 loop spans 15 amino acids. The CDR3 nucleotides are TGTGCCAGCAGTTCGGGACTAGCGGGCACAGATACGCAGTATTTT. It yields the protein CASSSGLAGTDTQYF.

The chain joins TRBV9 to TRBJ2-3; possibly TRBD1 for D (6 bases). Between the trimmed V and J ends, which lost 0 bases and 1 base, there was a span of 6 bases. The germline CDR1 and CDR2 sequences are SGDLS and YYNGEE. The CDR3 sequence is 14 residues long. For the CDR3, the DNA is TGTGCCAGCAGCGTAGGGACAGGCACAGATACGCAGTATTTT. Amino acids: CASSVGTGTDTQYF.

The rearrangement uses TRBV18 and TRBJ2-5; TRBD2 matches at 12 bases. The DNA end is a closer match to TRBJ2-7, so the J assignment may be wrong. The germline CDR1 and CDR2 sequences are KGHSH and LQKENI. The CDR3 sequence is 15 residues long. The CDR3 protein is CASSSTSGGSYEQYF. The CDR3 DNA reads TGTGCCAGCTCATCGACTAGCGGGGGCTCCTACGAGCAGTACTTC.

V usage is TRBV27 and J usage is TRBJ1-5; maybe TRBD1 (5 bases). Germline CDR1 MNHEY, CDR2 SMNVEV (reference sequence). V lost 6 bases and J lost 3, with 15 bases in between. CDR3 length: 15 amino acids. The CDR3 coding sequence is TGTGCCAGCAGATCATGGGGCGGGACCAATCAGCCCCAGCATTTT. Protein: CASRSWGGTNQPQHF.

The chain joins TRBV28 to TRBJ2-7; 8 nucleotides match TRBD2. The CDR3 is 13 amino acids. Germline V gene lookup returns CDR1 MDHEN and CDR2 SYDVKM. V lost 8 bases, J lost 6 bases, and 9 bases stayed unmatched. The CDR3 DNA follows: TGTGCCAGCGGGGCGGGAGGAGGAGGCGAGCAGTACTTC. Amino acid sequence: CASGAGGGGEQYF.

This chain connects TRBV28 to TRBJ1-6, with unresolved D. Germline V lookup: CDR1 MDHEN, CDR2 SYDVKM. The V and J ends lost 7 bases and 2 bases respectively, with 9 bases between them. The CDR3 spans 14 residues. CDR3 sequence reads: CASTINPYNSPLHF. In DNA, the CDR3 is TGTGCCAGCACTATTAACCCCTATAATTCACCCCTCCACTTT.

The J gene is TRBJ2-7, the V gene TRBV9; D may be TRBD2 (6 bases). CDR1 and CDR2 from the germline V gene are SGDLS and YYNGEE. Trimming removed 0 bases from V and 2 bases from J, with 12 bases in between. The CDR3 sequence is 15 residues long. CDR3: CASSVAPGLTYEQYF. DNA for the CDR3: TGTGCCAGCAGCGTAGCTCCGGGACTGACCTACGAGCAGTACTTC.

The chain combines TRBV11-2 with TRBJ2-2; D might be TRBD2 (6 bases). The CDR3 has 14 amino acids. Germline values: CDR1 SGHAT, CDR2 FQNNGV. Trimming stripped 6 bases from V and 1 base from J, with 9 bases between. CDR3 residues: CASRRAGNTGELFF. CDR3 nucleotide sequence: TGTGCCAGCAGGAGAGCGGGGAACACCGGGGAGCTGTTTTTT.

This rearrangement joins TRBV5-1 to TRBJ2-2, with 8 bases fitting TRBD1. Looked up from germline, CDR1 is SGHRS and CDR2 is YFSETQ. V lost 4 bases to trimming and J lost 3 bases; unmatched junction nucleotides: 2. This CDR3 region has 14 residues. The CDR3 reads CASSQQGDTGELFF. The CDR3, as DNA: TGCGCCAGCAGCCAACAGGGGGACACCGGGGAGCTGTTTTTT.

CDR3 nucleotide sequence: TGTGCCAGCAACGTATTGAGGGAGGGGAACACTGAAGCTTTCTTT. As protein: CASNVLREGNTEAFF. The rearrangement uses TRBV21-1 and TRBJ1-1. TRBV21-1 is annotated as a pseudogene. This CDR3 spans 15 amino acids.

J is TRBJ1-1 and V is TRBV10-3; 7 nucleotides agree with TRBD1. CDR1 and CDR2 from the germline V gene are ENHRY and SYGVKD. CDR3 length equals 15 residues. V lost 6 bases and J lost 0; bases outside the gene matches: 7. The CDR3 reads CAISDRAEVNTEAFF. The CDR3 DNA is TGTGCCATCAGCGACAGGGCGGAGGTGAACACTGAAGCTTTCTTT.

This clone was seen only once. V is TRBV28 and J is TRBJ2-3; 15 positions match TRBD2. Germline lookup yields CDR1 MDHEN and CDR2 SYDVKM. Losses at the gene ends were 4 bases for V and 2 bases for J; bases not matched to a gene: 7. CDR3 length: 18 residues. CDR3 loop: CASSSGLAGGSLTDTQYF. CDR3 in DNA: TGTGCCAGCAGTTCCGGACTAGCGGGGGGGTCCCTCACAGATACGCAGTATTTT.

The CDR3 DNA follows: TGTGCCACCAGCAGAGATCAGGGGCCCTATGGCTACACCTTC. Its protein is CATSRDQGPYGYTF. This sequence joins TRBV15 and TRBJ1-2; tentative D call: TRBD1 (6 bases). Germline lookup yields CDR1 LNHNV and CDR2 YYDKDF (reference sequence). V shed 0 bases and J shed 4 bases, with 9 bases lying between them. The CDR3 is 14 amino acids.

The CDR3 spells CAGGLAGGNTGELFF. The CDR3 DNA sequence: TGTGCCGGGGGACTAGCGGGGGGTAACACCGGGGAGCTGTTTTTT. J is TRBJ2-2 and V is TRBV30, with 15 bases fitting TRBD2. V was clipped by 8 bases and J by 2 bases; unmatched bases: 3. The CDR3 has 15 residues. Germline lookup yields CDR1 GTSNPN and CDR2 SVGIG (reference sequence). Full variable domain (outside the CDR3, taken from reference TRBV30 and TRBJ2-2): SQTIHQWPATLVQPVGSPLSLECTVEGTSNPNLYWYRQAAGRGLQLLFYSVGIGQISSEVPQNLSASRPQDRQFILSSKKLLLSDSGFYLCAGGLAGGNTGELFFGEGSRLTVL.

V gene TRBV7-9 combines with J gene TRBJ1-2; tentative D call: TRBD1 (6 bases). Trimming stripped 1 base from V and 4 bases from J, with 7 bases between. CDR1 is SEHNR, CDR2 FQNEAQ, per germline (reference sequence). CDR3 size: 13 residues. The CDR3 DNA is TGTGCCAGCAGCTTAGGGACAGTCTATGGCTACACCTTC. The encoded protein is CASSLGTVYGYTF.

Only a few counts were recorded for this clone. The rearrangement uses TRBV28 and TRBJ1-6; 8 nucleotides align to TRBD1. Germline trimming cut 6 bases from V and 5 bases from J; bases unmatched to any gene: 9. The CDR3 loop spans 16 amino acids. Germline-derived CDR1 and CDR2 are MDHEN and SYDVKM. In DNA, the CDR3 is TGTGCCAGCAGCTCCCAGGGGGCAAAGAATAATTCACCCCTCCACTTT. The encoded protein is CASSSQGAKNNSPLHF. The whole variable domain, filled in from reference TRBV28 and TRBJ1-6, reads DVKVTQSSRYLVKRTGEKVFLECVQDMDHENMFWYRQDPGLGLRLIYFSYDVKMKEKGDIPEGYSVSREKKERFSLILESASTNQTSMYLCASSSQGAKNNSPLHFGNGTRLTVT.